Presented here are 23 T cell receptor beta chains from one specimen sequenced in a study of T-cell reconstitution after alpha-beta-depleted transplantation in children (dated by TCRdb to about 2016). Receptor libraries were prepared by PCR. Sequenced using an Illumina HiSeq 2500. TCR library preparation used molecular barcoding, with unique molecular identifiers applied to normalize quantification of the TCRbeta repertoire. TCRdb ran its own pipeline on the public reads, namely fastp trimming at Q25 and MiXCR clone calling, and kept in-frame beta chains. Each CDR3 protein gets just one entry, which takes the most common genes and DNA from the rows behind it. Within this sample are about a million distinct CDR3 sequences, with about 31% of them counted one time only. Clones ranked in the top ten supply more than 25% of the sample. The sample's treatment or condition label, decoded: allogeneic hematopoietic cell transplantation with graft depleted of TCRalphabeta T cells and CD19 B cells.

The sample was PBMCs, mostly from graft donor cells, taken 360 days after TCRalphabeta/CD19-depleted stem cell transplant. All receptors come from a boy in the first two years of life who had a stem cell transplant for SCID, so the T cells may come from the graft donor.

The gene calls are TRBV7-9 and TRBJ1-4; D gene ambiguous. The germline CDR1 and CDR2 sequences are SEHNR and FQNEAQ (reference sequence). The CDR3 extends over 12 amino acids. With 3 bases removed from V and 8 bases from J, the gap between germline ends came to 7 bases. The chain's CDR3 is CASSFSDEKLFF. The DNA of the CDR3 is TGTGCCAGCAGCTTTTCGGACGAAAAACTGTTTTTT.

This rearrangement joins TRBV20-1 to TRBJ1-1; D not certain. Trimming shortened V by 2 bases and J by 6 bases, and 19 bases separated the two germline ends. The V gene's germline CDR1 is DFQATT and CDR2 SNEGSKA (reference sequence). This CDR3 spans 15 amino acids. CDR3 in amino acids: CSARKYGEHRSEAFF. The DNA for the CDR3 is TGCAGTGCTAGAAAGTATGGGGAGCACCGATCTGAAGCTTTCTTT.

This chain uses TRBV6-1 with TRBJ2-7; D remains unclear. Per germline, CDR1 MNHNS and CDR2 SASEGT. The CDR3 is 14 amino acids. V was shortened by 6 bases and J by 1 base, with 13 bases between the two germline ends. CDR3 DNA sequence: TGTGCCAGCAGCACGTCGGTATGGTCCTACGAGCAGTACTTC. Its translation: CASSTSVWSYEQYF.

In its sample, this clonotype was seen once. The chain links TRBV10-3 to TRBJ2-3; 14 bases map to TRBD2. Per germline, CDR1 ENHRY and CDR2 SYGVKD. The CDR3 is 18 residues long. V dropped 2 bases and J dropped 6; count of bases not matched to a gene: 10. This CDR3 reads CAISEEGLAGGRGDTQYF. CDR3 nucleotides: TGTGCCATCAGTGAGGAAGGACTAGCGGGAGGCAGAGGGGATACGCAGTATTTT.

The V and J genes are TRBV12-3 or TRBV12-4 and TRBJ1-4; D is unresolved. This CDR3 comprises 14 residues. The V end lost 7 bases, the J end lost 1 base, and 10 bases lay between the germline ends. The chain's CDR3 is CASTRPGTNEKLFF. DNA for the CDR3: TGTGCCAGCACCAGACCTGGAACTAATGAAAAACTGTTTTTT.

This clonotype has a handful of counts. CDR3 DNA: TGTGCCAGCAGTTCGGGACGTACGAACACCGGGGAGCTGTTTTTT. Translated, it gives CASSSGRTNTGELFF. The chain has TRBV2 and TRBJ2-2; D is possibly TRBD1 or TRBD2 (5 bases each). Germline V gene data show CDR1 as SNHLY and CDR2 as FYNNEI. The length of the CDR3 is 15 residues. V gave up 5 bases and J gave up 0 bases, with 10 bases separating them.

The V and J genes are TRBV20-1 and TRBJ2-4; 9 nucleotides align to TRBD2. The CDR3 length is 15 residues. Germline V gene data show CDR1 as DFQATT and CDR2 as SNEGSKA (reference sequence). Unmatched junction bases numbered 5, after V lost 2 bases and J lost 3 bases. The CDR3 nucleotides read TGCAGTGCTAGAAATAGCGGGGGATACAAAAACATTCAGTACTTC. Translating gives CSARNSGGYKNIQYF.

CDR3 protein: CASNSRDTYNSPLHF. The CDR3 DNA follows: TGTGCCAGCAACTCCCGGGACACCTATAATTCACCCCTCCACTTT. The chain links TRBV5-5 to TRBJ1-6; D is possibly TRBD1 (6 bases). The CDR3 contains 15 residues. The germline V gene has CDR1 SGHKS and CDR2 YYEKEE (reference sequence). The V gene lost 6 bases and the J gene lost 2 bases, with 12 bases spanning the gap. Complete variable domain (other parts from reference TRBV5-5 and TRBJ1-6): DAGVTQSPTHLIKTRGQQVTLRCSPISGHKSVSWYQQVLGQGPQFIFQYYEKEERGRGNFPDRFSARQFPNYSSELNVNALLLGDSALYLCASNSRDTYNSPLHFGNGTRLTVT.

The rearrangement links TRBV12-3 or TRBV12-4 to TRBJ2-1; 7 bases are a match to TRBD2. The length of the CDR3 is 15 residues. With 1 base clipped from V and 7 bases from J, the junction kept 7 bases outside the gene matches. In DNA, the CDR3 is TGTGCCAGCAGTTTAGAGGCGGGGGTCTCAAATGAGCAGTTCTTC. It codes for CASSLEAGVSNEQFF.

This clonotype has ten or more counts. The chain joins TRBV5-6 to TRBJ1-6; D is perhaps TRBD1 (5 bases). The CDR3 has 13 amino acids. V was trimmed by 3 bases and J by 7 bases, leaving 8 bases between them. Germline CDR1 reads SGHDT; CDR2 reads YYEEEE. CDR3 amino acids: CASSSTENSPLHF. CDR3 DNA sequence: TGTGCCAGCAGCTCGACAGAGAATTCACCCCTCCACTTT.

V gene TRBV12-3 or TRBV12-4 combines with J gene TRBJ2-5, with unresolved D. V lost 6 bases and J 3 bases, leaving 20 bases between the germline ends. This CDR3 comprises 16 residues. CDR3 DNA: TGTGCCAGCAGCCACATCCTAGAGAGTGCGAAAGAGACCCAGTACTTC. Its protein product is CASSHILESAKETQYF.

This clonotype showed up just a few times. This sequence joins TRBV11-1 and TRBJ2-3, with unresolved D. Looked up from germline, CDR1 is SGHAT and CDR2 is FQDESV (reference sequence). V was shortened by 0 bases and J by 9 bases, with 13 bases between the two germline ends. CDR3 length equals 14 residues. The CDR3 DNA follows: TGTGCCAGCAGCTTAGCTCTGGCCTCTGTAACGCAGTATTTT. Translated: CASSLALASVTQYF.

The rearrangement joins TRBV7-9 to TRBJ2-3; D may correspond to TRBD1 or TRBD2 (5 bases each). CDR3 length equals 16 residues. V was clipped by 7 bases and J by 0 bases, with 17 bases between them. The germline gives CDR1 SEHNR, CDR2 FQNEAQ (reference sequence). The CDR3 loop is CASTSRTGTSTDTQYF. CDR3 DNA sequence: TGTGCCAGCACTTCAAGGACCGGGACCAGCACAGATACGCAGTATTTT.

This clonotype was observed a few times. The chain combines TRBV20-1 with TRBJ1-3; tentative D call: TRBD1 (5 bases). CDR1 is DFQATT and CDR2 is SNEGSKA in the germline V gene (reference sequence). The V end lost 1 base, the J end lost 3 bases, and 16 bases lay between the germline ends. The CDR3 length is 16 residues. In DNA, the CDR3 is TGCAGTGCTAGAGGAAAAGGGACCCATGGTGGAAACACCATATATTTT. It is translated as CSARGKGTHGGNTIYF.

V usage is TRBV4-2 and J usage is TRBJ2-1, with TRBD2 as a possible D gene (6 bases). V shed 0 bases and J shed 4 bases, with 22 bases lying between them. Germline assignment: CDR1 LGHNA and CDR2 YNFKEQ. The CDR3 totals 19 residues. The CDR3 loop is CASSQDRRVSSGAYNEQFF. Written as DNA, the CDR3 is TGTGCCAGCAGCCAAGATAGGAGGGTTTCCAGCGGAGCGTACAATGAGCAGTTCTTC.

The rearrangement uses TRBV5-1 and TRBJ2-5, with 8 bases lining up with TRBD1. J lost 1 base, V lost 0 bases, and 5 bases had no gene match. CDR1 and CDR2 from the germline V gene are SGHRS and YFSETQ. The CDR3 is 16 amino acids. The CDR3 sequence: CASSLAGQGSQETQYF. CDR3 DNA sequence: TGCGCCAGCAGCTTGGCCGGACAGGGCAGCCAAGAGACCCAGTACTTC.

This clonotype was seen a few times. The CDR3: CSATSPGGQFF. The CDR3 DNA reads as TGCAGTGCTACATCCCCGGGCGGGCAGTTCTTC. This chain joins TRBV20-1 and TRBJ2-1; the D is unclear. V was shortened by 4 bases and J by 12 bases, with 13 bases between the two germline ends. This CDR3 is built from 11 residues. Looked up from germline, CDR1 is DFQATT and CDR2 is SNEGSKA (reference sequence).

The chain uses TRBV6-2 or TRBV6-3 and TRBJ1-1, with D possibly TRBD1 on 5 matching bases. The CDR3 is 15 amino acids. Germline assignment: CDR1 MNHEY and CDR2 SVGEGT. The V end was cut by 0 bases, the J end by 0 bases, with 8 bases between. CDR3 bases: TGTGCCAGCAGTTACTCGAAGGGGTTGAACACTGAAGCTTTCTTT. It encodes CASSYSKGLNTEAFF.

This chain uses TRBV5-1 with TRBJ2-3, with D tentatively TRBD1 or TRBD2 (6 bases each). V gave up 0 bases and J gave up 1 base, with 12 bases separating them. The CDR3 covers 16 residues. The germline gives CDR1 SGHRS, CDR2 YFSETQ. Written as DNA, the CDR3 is TGCGCCAGCAGCTTGGCCCCGGGGGCTGGCACAGATACGCAGTATTTT. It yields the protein CASSLAPGAGTDTQYF.

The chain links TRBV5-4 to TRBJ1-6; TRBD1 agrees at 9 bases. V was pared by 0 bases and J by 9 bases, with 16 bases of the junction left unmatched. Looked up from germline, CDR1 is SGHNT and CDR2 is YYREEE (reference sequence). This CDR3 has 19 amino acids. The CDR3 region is CASSLDRGFGTGFGSPLHF. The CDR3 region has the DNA TGTGCCAGCAGCTTGGATAGGGGGTTCGGGACAGGGTTCGGTTCACCCCTCCACTTT.

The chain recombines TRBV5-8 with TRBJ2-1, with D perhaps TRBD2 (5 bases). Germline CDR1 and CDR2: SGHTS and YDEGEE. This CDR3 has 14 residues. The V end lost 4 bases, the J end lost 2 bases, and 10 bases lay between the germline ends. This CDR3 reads CASSPFSAYNEQFF. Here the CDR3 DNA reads TGTGCCAGCAGCCCCTTTAGCGCCTACAATGAGCAGTTCTTC.

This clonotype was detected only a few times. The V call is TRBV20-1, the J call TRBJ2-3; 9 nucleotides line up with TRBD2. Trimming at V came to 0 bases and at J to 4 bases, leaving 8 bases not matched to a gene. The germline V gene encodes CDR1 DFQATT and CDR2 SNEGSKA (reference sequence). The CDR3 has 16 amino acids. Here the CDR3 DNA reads TGCAGTGCTAGAGATATCGGGACTAGCTTCCCAGATACGCAGTATTTT. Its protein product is CSARDIGTSFPDTQYF.

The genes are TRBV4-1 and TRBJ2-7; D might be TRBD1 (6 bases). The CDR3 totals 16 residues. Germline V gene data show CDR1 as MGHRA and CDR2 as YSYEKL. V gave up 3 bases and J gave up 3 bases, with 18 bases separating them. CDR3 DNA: TGCGCCAGCAGCCACGATCGACAGGAATCATACTACGAGCAGTACTTC. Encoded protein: CASSHDRQESYYEQYF.